The present T cell receptor (beta chain) was sequenced within a study of blood T cell repertoires in COVID-19. For the study at large: The study drew acute and convalescent COVID-19 samples from the United States, Italy and Spain. PBMCs, B-cell-depleted T cells, or T cells provided the cDNA or gDNA that made up the material.

Germline lookup yields CDR1 SEHNR and CDR2 FQNEAQ (reference sequence). The CDR3 loop spans 15 amino acids. Trimming removed 5 bases from V and 2 bases from J; junction bases left unmatched: 5. As handled by the study authors: By means of reference gene primer amplification, nucleated cell counts were estimated. Clones were read by immunoSEQ multiplex PCR, and TCRdb kept only the in-frame ones, dropping some. That table is the source of V, J and clone size, and D and trimming were worked out from the DNA. The sample lists under 300,000 clones; around 86% were seen once. V usage is TRBV7-9 and J usage is TRBJ1-1, with 10 bases matching TRBD1. Sequences were obtained from peripheral blood. This sequence was found in a man under 40 who had recovered from COVID-19. Here the CDR3 DNA reads TGTGCCAGCAGCCAAGGGACAGGGGCTAACACTGAAGCTTTCTTT. It yields the protein CASSQGTGANTEAFF.